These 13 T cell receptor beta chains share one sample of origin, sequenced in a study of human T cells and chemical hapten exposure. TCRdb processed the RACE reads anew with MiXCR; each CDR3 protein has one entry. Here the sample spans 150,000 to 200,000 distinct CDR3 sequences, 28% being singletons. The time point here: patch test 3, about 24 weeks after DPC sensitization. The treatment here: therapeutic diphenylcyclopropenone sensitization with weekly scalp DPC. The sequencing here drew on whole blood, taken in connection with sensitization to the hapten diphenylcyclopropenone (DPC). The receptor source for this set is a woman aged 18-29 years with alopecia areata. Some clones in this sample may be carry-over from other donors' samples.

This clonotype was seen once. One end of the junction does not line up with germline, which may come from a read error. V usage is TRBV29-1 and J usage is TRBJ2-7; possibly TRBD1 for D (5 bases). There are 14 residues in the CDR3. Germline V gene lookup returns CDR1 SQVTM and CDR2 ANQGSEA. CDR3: CGVETGLGSYEQYF. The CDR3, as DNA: TGCGGCGTAGAAACAGGATTAGGTTCCTACGAGCAGTACTTC.

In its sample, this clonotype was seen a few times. CDR3 DNA: TGCGCCAGCAGCCCGTCACCGGGGGGTTTCCCCGAGACCCAGTACTTC. Its translation is CASSPSPGGFPETQYF. The chain employs TRBV4-1 and TRBJ2-5, with TRBD2 matching over 7 bases. The V segment lost 4 bases and the J segment 5 bases; nucleotides outside the gene matches: 13. This CDR3 comprises 16 residues. The germline CDR1 and CDR2 sequences are MGHRA and YSYEKL.

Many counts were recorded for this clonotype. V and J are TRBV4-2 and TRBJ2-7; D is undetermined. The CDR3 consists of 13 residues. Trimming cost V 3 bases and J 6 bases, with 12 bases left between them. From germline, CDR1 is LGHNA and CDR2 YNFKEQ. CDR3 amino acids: CASSQPRASEQYF. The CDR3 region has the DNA TGTGCCAGCAGCCAGCCTAGAGCTAGCGAGCAGTACTTC.

CDR3 amino acids: CASKGQDVQPQHF. CDR3 DNA sequence: TGTGCCAGCAAGGGACAGGATGTTCAGCCCCAGCATTTT. The chain carries TRBV12-3 or TRBV12-4 and TRBJ1-5; 8 bases map to TRBD1. V lost 7 bases, J lost 6 bases, and 5 bases stayed unmatched. The CDR3 is 13 residues long.

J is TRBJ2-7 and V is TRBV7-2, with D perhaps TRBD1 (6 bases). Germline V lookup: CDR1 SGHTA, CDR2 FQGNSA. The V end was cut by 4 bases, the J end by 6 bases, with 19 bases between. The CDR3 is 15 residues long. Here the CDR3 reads CASSYRARLASEQYF. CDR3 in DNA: TGTGCCAGCAGCTACAGGGCCCGACTGGCCAGCGAGCAGTACTTC.

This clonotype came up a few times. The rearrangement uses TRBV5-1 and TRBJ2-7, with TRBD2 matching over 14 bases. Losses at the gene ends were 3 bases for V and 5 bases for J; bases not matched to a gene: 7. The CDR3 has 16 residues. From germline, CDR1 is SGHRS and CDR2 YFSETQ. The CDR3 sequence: CASSSQGTSGRNEQYF. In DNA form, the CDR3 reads TGCGCCAGCAGCTCGCAAGGGACTAGCGGGAGAAACGAGCAGTACTTC. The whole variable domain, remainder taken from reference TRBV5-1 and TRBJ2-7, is KAGVTQTPRYLIKTRGQQVTLSCSPISGHRSVSWYQQTPGQGLQFLFEYFSETQRNKGNFPGRFSGRQFSNSRSEMNVSTLELGDSALYLCASSSQGTSGRNEQYFGPGTRLTVT.

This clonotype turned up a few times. CDR3 sequence (DNA): TGTGCCAGCAGTTTATTCGGGGGCGGACGAGGCACTGAAGCTTTCTTT. Translated: CASSLFGGGRGTEAFF. The rearrangement joins TRBV27 to TRBJ1-1, with D maybe TRBD1 (6 bases). V gave up 1 base and J gave up 4 bases, with 16 bases separating them. CDR3 length: 16 residues. Germline values: CDR1 MNHEY, CDR2 SMNVEV (reference sequence).

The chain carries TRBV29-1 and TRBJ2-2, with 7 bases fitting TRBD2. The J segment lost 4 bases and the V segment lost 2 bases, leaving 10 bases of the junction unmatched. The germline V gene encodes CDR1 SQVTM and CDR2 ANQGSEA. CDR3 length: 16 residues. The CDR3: CSVEIGGREGTGELFF. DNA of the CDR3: TGCAGCGTTGAAATAGGTGGCAGGGAGGGCACCGGGGAGCTGTTTTTT.

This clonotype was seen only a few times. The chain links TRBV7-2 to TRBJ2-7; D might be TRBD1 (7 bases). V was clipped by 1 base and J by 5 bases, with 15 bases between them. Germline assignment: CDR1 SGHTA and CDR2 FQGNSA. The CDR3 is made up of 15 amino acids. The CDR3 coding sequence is TGTGCCAGCAGCTTAGGGAGGAGGGGGCCAAACGAGCAGTACTTC. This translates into CASSLGRRGPNEQYF. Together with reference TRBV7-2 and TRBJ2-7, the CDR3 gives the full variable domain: GAGVSQSPSNKVTEKGKDVELRCDPISGHTALYWYRQSLGQGLEFLIYFQGNSAPDKSGLPSDRFSAERTGGSVSTLTIQRTQQEDSAVYLCASSLGRRGPNEQYFGPGTRLTVT.

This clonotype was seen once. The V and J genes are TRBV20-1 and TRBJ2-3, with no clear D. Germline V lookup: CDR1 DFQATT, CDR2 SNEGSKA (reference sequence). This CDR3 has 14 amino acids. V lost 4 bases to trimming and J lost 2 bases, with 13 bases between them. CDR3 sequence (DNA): TGCAGTGCTATGGGATTGGGGAACACAGATACGCAGTATTTT. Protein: CSAMGLGNTDTQYF.

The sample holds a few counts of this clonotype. The CDR3 region is CASSYGDWGTDTQYF. As DNA, the CDR3 is TGTGCCAGCAGTTACGGGGACTGGGGCACAGATACGCAGTATTTT. The chain combines TRBV12-3 or TRBV12-4 with TRBJ2-3; maybe TRBD2 (6 bases). The CDR3 covers 15 residues. The V gene lost 4 bases and the J gene lost 1 base, with 12 bases spanning the gap.

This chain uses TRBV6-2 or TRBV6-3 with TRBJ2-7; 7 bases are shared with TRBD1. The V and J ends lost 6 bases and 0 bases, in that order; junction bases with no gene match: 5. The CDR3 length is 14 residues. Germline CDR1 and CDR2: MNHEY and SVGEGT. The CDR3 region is CASRSGGVSYEQYF. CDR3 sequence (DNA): TGTGCCAGCAGATCAGGGGGTGTCTCCTACGAGCAGTACTTC.

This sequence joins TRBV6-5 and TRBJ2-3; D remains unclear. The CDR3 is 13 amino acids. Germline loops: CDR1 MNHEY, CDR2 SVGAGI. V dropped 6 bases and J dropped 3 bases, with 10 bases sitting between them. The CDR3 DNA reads TGTGCCAGCAGCCGGTCGGCTACAGATACGCAGTATTTT. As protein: CASSRSATDTQYF.